A selection of T cell receptor beta chains follows, all from one sample in a study of blood T cell repertoires in COVID-19. This table comes from immunoSEQ multiplex PCR, and its TCRdb copy is limited to in-frame clones, with some not included. The table has 200,000 to 300,000 clones, around 86% seen once. The sequenced sample was PBMCs or T cells enriched from blood (not recorded which). The receptors were sampled from a woman under 30 who had recovered from COVID-19. Both conserved end residues are trimmed from each CDR3.

cdr3_aa: ASSSRGPNTDTQY
j_call: TRBJ2-3
v_call: TRBV11-3

cdr3_aa: ASRFSLEKLF
j_call: TRBJ1-4
v_call: TRBV7-9

cdr3_aa: ASSSGGSSNQPQH
j_call: TRBJ1-5
v_call: TRBV6-5

cdr3_aa: ASSFQTYTEAF
j_call: TRBJ1-1
v_call: TRBV7-9

cdr3_aa: ASSLHRDSYEQY
j_call: TRBJ2-7
v_call: TRBV28

cdr3_aa: ASSLSPTYEQY
j_call: TRBJ2-7
v_call: TRBV7-7

cdr3_aa: AWDDYERRENSPLH
j_call: TRBJ1-6
v_call: TRBV30

cdr3_aa: ASSSQGRRGTQY
j_call: TRBJ2-5
v_call: TRBV7-2

cdr3_aa: SVAEAGAYGYT
j_call: TRBJ1-2
v_call: TRBV29-1

cdr3_aa: AWDTVNRNQPQH
j_call: TRBJ1-5
v_call: TRBV30

cdr3_aa: ASSLMVRGPLRNTEAF
j_call: TRBJ1-1
v_call: TRBV27

cdr3_aa: ASSKTGETGELF
j_call: TRBJ2-2
v_call: TRBV7-3

cdr3_aa: ASSPQIISGTPEEGGELF
j_call: TRBJ2-2
v_call: TRBV27

cdr3_aa: ASSYEAGGPYNEQF
j_call: TRBJ2-1
v_call: TRBV6-2/TRBV6-3

cdr3_aa: ASRNREKGTEAF
j_call: TRBJ1-1
v_call: TRBV19

cdr3_aa: ASSQAGGDYGYT
j_call: TRBJ1-2
v_call: TRBV3-1/TRBV3-2

cdr3_aa: ASSHLEYPAANYGYT
j_call: TRBJ1-2
v_call: TRBV7-8

cdr3_aa: ASSQDRSSLYGYT
j_call: TRBJ1-2
v_call: TRBV4-1

cdr3_aa: AISESQVQPQH
j_call: TRBJ1-5
v_call: TRBV10-3

cdr3_aa: ASGWSVAGNNEQF
j_call: TRBJ2-1
v_call: TRBV12-5

cdr3_aa: ASSQDPFSAGEDTQY
j_call: TRBJ2-3
v_call: TRBV4-2

cdr3_aa: ASSTVGDQPQH
j_call: TRBJ1-5
v_call: TRBV9

cdr3_aa: ASSLYGSYNSPLH
j_call: TRBJ1-6
v_call: TRBV28

cdr3_aa: ASSFSSTGELF
j_call: TRBJ2-2
v_call: TRBV7-9

cdr3_aa: ASSRQGRGEKLF
j_call: TRBJ1-4
v_call: TRBV18

cdr3_aa: ASSESPGGTGSDQPQH
j_call: TRBJ1-5
v_call: TRBV10-1

cdr3_aa: ASSQNRGGEQY
j_call: TRBJ2-7
v_call: TRBV19

cdr3_aa: ATSRDLGEGTEAF
j_call: TRBJ1-1
v_call: TRBV15

cdr3_aa: ASNERRGNTGELF
j_call: TRBJ2-2
v_call: TRBV28

cdr3_aa: ASSIEWIAGGFWNEQF
j_call: TRBJ2-1
v_call: TRBV18

cdr3_aa: ASSPFVPYEQY
j_call: TRBJ2-7
v_call: TRBV7-8

cdr3_aa: ASSRVPGQGTEAF
j_call: TRBJ1-1
v_call: TRBV5-4

cdr3_aa: ASSSQGGSAEAF
j_call: TRBJ1-1
v_call: TRBV7-2

cdr3_aa: ASSLTGTGISPLH
j_call: TRBJ1-6
v_call: TRBV27

cdr3_aa: SARDFYEQY
j_call: TRBJ2-7
v_call: TRBV20-1

cdr3_aa: ASSIIGGTHQETQY
j_call: TRBJ2-5
v_call: TRBV19

cdr3_aa: SASGADRVGSPLH
j_call: TRBJ1-6
v_call: TRBV20-1

cdr3_aa: SVETRGLGTQY
j_call: TRBJ2-5
v_call: TRBV29-1

cdr3_aa: ASSEDRASGYNEQF
j_call: TRBJ2-1
v_call: TRBV10-1

cdr3_aa: ASSRTGGATNEKLF
j_call: TRBJ1-4
v_call: TRBV14

cdr3_aa: ASSPSIADTQY
j_call: TRBJ2-3
v_call: TRBV19

cdr3_aa: AWSVRWRRSTDTQY
j_call: TRBJ2-3
v_call: TRBV30

cdr3_aa: ASSPPGGYLGVLDGELF
j_call: TRBJ2-2
v_call: TRBV18

cdr3_aa: ASSQARQGSYNEQF
j_call: TRBJ2-1
v_call: TRBV14

cdr3_aa: ASAPEGLTGELF
j_call: TRBJ2-2
v_call: TRBV7-3

cdr3_aa: ASSTPSNEQF
j_call: TRBJ2-1
v_call: TRBV3-1/TRBV3-2

cdr3_aa: AWSVNTNTEAF
j_call: TRBJ1-1
v_call: TRBV30

cdr3_aa: AIGSFVGEEQY
j_call: TRBJ2-7
v_call: TRBV10-3

cdr3_aa: ASSAWTSGYNEQF
j_call: TRBJ2-1
v_call: TRBV2

cdr3_aa: ASSLRGTTYEQY
j_call: TRBJ2-7
v_call: TRBV27

cdr3_aa: ASSLTRGGAVTDTQY
j_call: TRBJ2-3
v_call: TRBV28

cdr3_aa: ASSKSPEGQGGNTIY
j_call: TRBJ1-3
v_call: TRBV21-1

cdr3_aa: ASSLPTRVLGLEQY
j_call: TRBJ2-7
v_call: TRBV28

cdr3_aa: ATSSTSRGTDTQY
j_call: TRBJ2-3
v_call: TRBV15

cdr3_aa: ATSRASGSGGGSSYNEQF
j_call: TRBJ2-1
v_call: TRBV15

cdr3_aa: ASSLTSAAYNEQF
j_call: TRBJ2-1
v_call: TRBV9

cdr3_aa: ASRPAGGNYGYT
j_call: TRBJ1-2
v_call: TRBV7-2

cdr3_aa: ASSPIGEAYNSPLH
j_call: TRBJ1-6
v_call: TRBV28